A single sample gave rise to the 17 T cell receptor beta chains below, sequenced in a study of blood T cell repertoires in COVID-19 (dated by TCRdb to about 2020). Libraries were made using the immunoSEQ multiplex PCR assay. TCRdb limited this immuneACCESS table to in-frame rearrangements with V and J called. A share of clones is missing; checked studies link under half to unresolved V genes, and the rest is unexplained. The sample table lists around 300,000 clones, approximately 90% of them with a count of one. The ten largest clones represent about 2.2% of the sample. The sample taken for sequencing was peripheral blood. The receptors derive from a woman under 40 with COVID-19, enrolled during active disease.

The chain carries TRBV28 and TRBJ1-2; TRBD1 matches 8 bases. Looked up from germline, CDR1 is MDHEN and CDR2 is SYDVKM. Losses at the gene ends were 4 bases for V and 3 bases for J; bases not matched to a gene: 10. This CDR3 comprises 16 residues. CDR3 protein: CASSSSPDRVDYGYTF. The CDR3 nucleotides read TGTGCCAGCAGTTCCTCACCGGACAGGGTGGACTATGGCTACACCTTC.

The chain has TRBV18 and TRBJ1-1, with 7 bases lining up with TRBD1. Germline V lookup: CDR1 KGHSH, CDR2 LQKENI. This CDR3 comprises 17 residues. J lost 5 bases, V lost 5 bases, and 17 bases had no gene match. The CDR3 protein is CASSIPYRGMGGTEAFF. In nucleotides, the CDR3 is TGTGCCAGCTCAATTCCCTACAGGGGAATGGGGGGAACTGAAGCTTTCTTT.

The chain employs TRBV19 and TRBJ1-2, with TRBD1 identical over 7 bases. The V gene end was trimmed by 7 bases and the J gene end by 4 bases; junction bases not matched to a gene: 6. The CDR3 runs 13 residues. Germline CDR1 is LNHDA and CDR2 is SQIVND (reference sequence). The CDR3 spells CASTPGGRYGYTF. In DNA, the CDR3 is TGTGCCAGTACCCCAGGGGGGCGCTATGGCTACACCTTC.

V gene TRBV30 combines with J gene TRBJ1-1, with TRBD1 as a possible D gene (5 bases). The CDR3 runs to 14 residues. Germline V gene data show CDR1 as GTSNPN and CDR2 as SVGIG (reference sequence). The V and J ends lost 4 bases and 1 base respectively, with 13 bases between them. The DNA for the CDR3 is TGTGCCTGGACCCCTAAAGGGGCGAACACTGAAGCTTTCTTT. The encoded protein is CAWTPKGANTEAFF.

The chain combines TRBV2 with TRBJ1-4; possible D gene TRBD1, 5 bases. This CDR3 has 14 residues. Germline loops: CDR1 SNHLY, CDR2 FYNNEI. V was clipped by 2 bases and J by 5 bases, with 9 bases between them. CDR3 sequence reads: CASSEMGGNEKLFF. In DNA form, the CDR3 reads TGTGCCAGCAGTGAAATGGGGGGGAATGAAAAACTGTTTTTT.

This rearrangement joins TRBV30 to TRBJ1-3; unclear D gene. Germline V gene lookup returns CDR1 GTSNPN and CDR2 SVGIG (reference sequence). Deletions cut 0 bases from V and 0 bases from J, with 9 bases between. CDR3 size: 15 residues. CDR3 sequence (DNA): TGTGCCTGGAGTGTAACGGGAGGCTCTGGAAACACCATATATTTT. This gives the protein CAWSVTGGSGNTIYF.

The chain is built from TRBV19 and TRBJ2-7, with 9 bases that match TRBD1. CDR3 size: 15 residues. The V segment lost 8 bases and the J segment 4 bases; nucleotides outside the gene matches: 12. CDR1 and CDR2 from the germline V gene are LNHDA and SQIVND (reference sequence). Here the CDR3 DNA reads TGTGCCAGTTCTTGGGGGACAGGGAAAATTTACGAGCAGTACTTC. This gives the protein CASSWGTGKIYEQYF.

The J gene is TRBJ2-2, the V gene TRBV18; 7 nucleotides match TRBD1. This CDR3 region has 16 residues. Germline V gives CDR1 KGHSH, CDR2 LQKENI. Losses at the gene ends were 4 bases for V and 1 base for J; bases not matched to a gene: 6. CDR3 nucleotides: TGTGCCAGCTCACACGACCGGACAGGGAACACCGGGGAGCTGTTTTTT. Translation: CASSHDRTGNTGELFF.

The chain couples TRBV5-1 to TRBJ2-2; D might be TRBD1 (6 bases). The CDR3 has 15 residues. With 0 bases removed from V and 1 base from J, the gap between germline ends came to 7 bases. Germline V gene lookup returns CDR1 SGHRS and CDR2 YFSETQ. CDR3 in amino acids: CASSLGQVNTGELFF. The CDR3 nucleotides read TGCGCCAGCAGCTTGGGACAGGTGAACACCGGGGAGCTGTTTTTT.

The sample holds one count of this clone. The chain combines TRBV29-1 with TRBJ2-5; possible D gene TRBD2, 6 bases. V was pared by 6 bases and J by 2 bases, with 7 bases between. Germline V gene data show CDR1 as SQVTM and CDR2 as ANQGSEA. The length of the CDR3 is 11 residues. DNA for the CDR3: TGCAGCGTACGGGAGCAAGAGACCCAGTACTTC. It specifies CSVREQETQYF.

The rearrangement joins TRBV20-1 to TRBJ1-2; maybe TRBD1 (6 bases). The CDR3 spans 15 residues. V lost 3 bases and J lost 1, with 15 bases in between. In germline, CDR1 is DFQATT, CDR2 SNEGSKA (reference sequence). In nucleotides, the CDR3 is TGCAGTGCTAGTTGGACAGTAGGACATAACTATGGCTACACCTTC. Amino acids: CSASWTVGHNYGYTF.

This clone was seen only a few times. This chain joins TRBV9 and TRBJ2-7; D may be TRBD2 (5 bases). Germline V CDR1 and CDR2: SGDLS, YYNGEE. V lost 4 bases and J lost 0, with 8 bases in between. The CDR3 loop spans 13 amino acids. The CDR3 is CASSTGISYEQYF. The CDR3 nucleotides read TGTGCCAGCAGCACCGGGATCTCCTACGAGCAGTACTTC.

This chain joins TRBV6-5 and TRBJ1-1, with D tentatively TRBD1 (6 bases). The CDR3 runs to 14 residues. Germline V CDR1 and CDR2: MNHEY, SVGAGI. V lost 5 bases to trimming and J lost 3 bases, with 13 bases between them. The CDR3 bases are TGTGCCAGCAGTAAAAAGGACAGCTACACTGAAGCTTTCTTT. It translates to CASSKKDSYTEAFF.

Here the CDR3 DNA reads TGTGCCAGTAAACAGGGGTTGGTGAACACTGAAGCTTTCTTT. The encoded protein is CASKQGLVNTEAFF. The J gene is TRBJ1-1, the V gene TRBV19, with 7 bases aligning to TRBD1. The V gene's germline CDR1 is LNHDA and CDR2 SQIVND (reference sequence). The CDR3 is 14 residues long. J lost 0 bases, V lost 7 bases, and 5 bases had no gene match.

The rearrangement joins TRBV18 to TRBJ2-1; 11 positions agree with TRBD2. Germline-derived CDR1 and CDR2 are KGHSH and LQKENI. Trimming at V came to 4 bases and at J to 7 bases, leaving 9 bases not matched to a gene. The CDR3 is made up of 16 amino acids. DNA of the CDR3: TGTGCCAGCTCACTACTAGCGGGAGAGGGTGTAAATGAGCAGTTCTTC. Translating gives CASSLLAGEGVNEQFF. Supplemented by reference TRBV18 and TRBJ2-1, the full variable domain reads NAGVMQNPRHLVRRRGQEARLRCSPMKGHSHVYWYRQLPEEGLKFMVYLQKENIIDESGMPKERFSAEFPKEGPSILRIQQVVRGDSAAYFCASSLLAGEGVNEQFFGPGTRLTVL.

In this sample, this clone turned up once. The chain uses TRBV5-6 and TRBJ1-4, with 9 bases identical to TRBD1. J was trimmed by 2 bases and V by 4 bases; bases with no gene match: 6. This CDR3 is built from 16 residues. The germline gives CDR1 SGHDT, CDR2 YYEEEE. This CDR3 reads CASSPGTGNTNEKLFF. CDR3 sequence (DNA): TGTGCCAGCAGCCCTGGGACAGGGAATACTAATGAAAAACTGTTTTTT.

The chain couples TRBV28 to TRBJ2-7; no reliable D call. V lost 7 bases, J lost 4 bases, and 8 bases lay in between. Germline CDR1 reads MDHEN; CDR2 reads SYDVKM. This CDR3 has 11 amino acids. The DNA of the CDR3 is TGTGCCAGCAACGCCCTATACGAGCAGTACTTC. Protein sequence: CASNALYEQYF.